The next 22 T cell receptor beta chains were all read from a single sample in a study of shared clonotypes between healthy human individuals. Sequenced by immunoSEQ multiplex PCR; TCRdb stores in-frame clones only, minus some. The sample shows over 2 million clones, roughly 96% of them seen only once. The specimen was naive CD4+ T cells sorted from blood. The subset was: CD45RA+ positively selected. Receptors were obtained from a man between 18 and 35 years old in good health.

The chain has TRBV10-3 and TRBJ2-5; 7 bases align to TRBD2. The trim removed 10 bases at V and 5 bases at J, leaving 10 bases unmatched. Looked up from germline, CDR1 is ENHRY and CDR2 is SYGVKD. This CDR3 is 13 amino acids long. The CDR3 region is CATKSGEMETQYF. CDR3 nucleotides: TGTGCCACCAAGAGCGGGGAGATGGAGACCCAGTACTTC.

CDR3 in amino acids: CASKWGPPLGETQYF. CDR3 coding DNA: TGTGCCAGCAAATGGGGGCCACCCCTGGGGGAGACCCAGTACTTC. The chain combines TRBV28 with TRBJ2-5; D is possibly TRBD1 (6 bases). The germline CDR1 and CDR2 sequences are MDHEN and SYDVKM. Trimming left V 7 bases short and J 5 bases short, with 20 bases between. This CDR3 comprises 15 residues.

This chain joins TRBV7-9 and TRBJ1-2, with 7 nucleotides matching TRBD1. This CDR3 is built from 14 residues. V dropped 2 bases and J dropped 4; count of bases not matched to a gene: 4. Germline CDR1 and CDR2: SEHNR and FQNEAQ (reference sequence). CDR3 region: CASSLRGDSYGYTF. In nucleotides, the CDR3 is TGTGCCAGCAGCTTAAGGGGGGACAGCTATGGCTACACCTTC. Complete variable domain (other parts from reference TRBV7-9 and TRBJ1-2): DTGVSQNPRHKITKRGQNVTFRCDPISEHNRLYWYRQTLGQGPEFLTYFQNEAQLEKSRLLSDRFSAERPKGSFSTLEIQRTEQGDSAMYLCASSLRGDSYGYTFGSGTRLTVV.

Only one count was recorded for this clone. V and J are TRBV28 and TRBJ2-6; either TRBD1 or TRBD2 may supply D (6 bases each). This CDR3 is 16 amino acids long. From germline, CDR1 is MDHEN and CDR2 SYDVKM. V was pared by 2 bases and J by 3 bases, with 11 bases between. DNA for the CDR3: TGTGCCAGCAGTTTAGGGGGGCGCGATGGGGCCAACGTCCTGACTTTC. Protein sequence: CASSLGGRDGANVLTF.

The chain's CDR3 is CATSDSAARNQPQHF. The CDR3 nucleotides are TGTGCCACCTCGGACAGTGCCGCCCGTAATCAGCCCCAGCATTTT. This chain links TRBV15 with TRBJ1-5; a weak D match, TRBD1 (6 bases). V was cut by 8 bases and J by 4 bases, with 18 bases left in between. Germline CDR1 is LNHNV and CDR2 is YYDKDF (reference sequence). The CDR3 sequence is 15 residues long.

The J gene is TRBJ2-1, the V gene TRBV18; no definite D call. The V end lost 2 bases, the J end lost 10 bases, and 9 bases lay between the germline ends. Per germline, CDR1 KGHSH and CDR2 LQKENI. This CDR3 has 12 amino acids. CDR3 bases: TGTGCCAGCTCACCAAGGGCATTGGAGCAGTTCTTC. Protein sequence: CASSPRALEQFF.

This clone was counted many times. The sample has other DNA sequences that encode this CDR3 too. The genes are TRBV28 and TRBJ1-3; no reliable D call. The V end was cut by 7 bases, the J end by 8 bases, with 9 bases between. Looked up from germline, CDR1 is MDHEN and CDR2 is SYDVKM. The CDR3 consists of 11 residues. In nucleotides, the CDR3 is TGTGCCAGCACGACGGGGTACACCATATATTTT. It encodes CASTTGYTIYF.

The chain joins TRBV7-9 to TRBJ2-1; TRBD1 or TRBD2 may be the D gene (6 bases each). Germline V gene lookup returns CDR1 SEHNR and CDR2 FQNEAQ (reference sequence). The CDR3 totals 14 residues. V dropped 4 bases and J dropped 9 bases, with 16 bases sitting between them. The CDR3 spells CASSSGRGPGEQFF. The CDR3 nucleotides read TGTGCCAGCAGCTCGGGTCGGGGGCCCGGTGAGCAGTTCTTC.

V and J are TRBV19 and TRBJ1-2; D gene ambiguous. Per the germline V gene, CDR1 is LNHDA and CDR2 is SQIVND (reference sequence). Between the trimmed V and J ends, which lost 3 bases and 3 bases, there was a span of 14 bases. This CDR3 has 15 amino acids. CDR3 coding DNA: TGTGCCAGTAGTATGAGCTGGCGACAAGACTATGGCTACACCTTC. It translates to CASSMSWRQDYGYTF.

A note on this clone: Relative to the germline gene, one junction end is altered; a read error may explain this. The V gene is TRBV7-7, the J gene TRBJ2-7; 11 bases fit TRBD2. This CDR3 spans 13 amino acids. The germline CDR1 and CDR2 sequences are SSHAT and FNYEAQ (reference sequence). The CDR3 DNA sequence: TGTGCTAGCAGCTCAGGGACTAGCGGCGAGCAGTACTTC. Residues: CASSSGTSGEQYF.

This sequence joins TRBV7-9 and TRBJ2-7, with 7 bases aligning to TRBD2. Trimming removed 1 base from V and 6 bases from J; junction bases left unmatched: 6. This CDR3 spans 14 amino acids. Germline lookup yields CDR1 SEHNR and CDR2 FQNEAQ (reference sequence). The DNA for the CDR3 is TGTGCCAGCAGCTTAGATCGAGCGGGACTCGAGCAGTACTTC. Translated, it gives CASSLDRAGLEQYF.

The chain joins TRBV5-4 to TRBJ2-5; 11 positions agree with TRBD2. Per germline, CDR1 SGHNT and CDR2 YYREEE (reference sequence). The ends lost 0 bases at V and 2 bases at J; junction bases unmatched: 6. The CDR3 contains 17 residues. CDR3 sequence reads: CASSLGRPSGGQETQYF. In DNA, the CDR3 is TGTGCCAGCAGCTTGGGACGGCCTAGCGGGGGGCAAGAGACCCAGTACTTC. Full variable domain (remainder filled in from reference TRBV5-4 and TRBJ2-5): ETGVTQSPTHLIKTRGQQVTLRCSSQSGHNTVSWYQQALGQGPQFIFQYYREEENGRGNFPPRFSGLQFPNYSSELNVNALELDDSALYLCASSLGRPSGGQETQYFGPGTRLLVL.

The chain couples TRBV7-9 to TRBJ1-1, with D perhaps TRBD1 (5 bases). V was shortened by 4 bases and J by 3 bases, with 12 bases between the two germline ends. The length of the CDR3 is 14 residues. The V gene's germline CDR1 is SEHNR and CDR2 FQNEAQ (reference sequence). The CDR3 loop is CASSSGQKDTEAFF. The CDR3 DNA reads TGTGCCAGCAGCTCAGGGCAGAAGGACACTGAAGCTTTCTTT.

V usage is TRBV5-1 and J usage is TRBJ2-7, with D tentatively TRBD2 (5 bases). Per germline, CDR1 SGHRS and CDR2 YFSETQ. This CDR3 comprises 14 residues. V shed 5 bases and J shed 7 bases, with 19 bases lying between them. CDR3 DNA: TGCGCCAGCAGTCCCTCCGGGAATCTTGTGGAGCAGTACTTC. This sequence encodes CASSPSGNLVEQYF.

The genes are TRBV28 and TRBJ1-2; D is undetermined. The V end was cut by 3 bases, the J end by 7 bases, with 12 bases between. Germline V gives CDR1 MDHEN, CDR2 SYDVKM. The CDR3 is 13 amino acids. This CDR3 is CASSFGPTSGYTF. The CDR3 bases are TGTGCCAGCAGTTTTGGTCCAACCTCTGGCTACACCTTC.

The CDR3 DNA reads as TGTGCCACCTATAGGGGGAGTGGGGATACGCAGTATTTT. Amino acid sequence: CATYRGSGDTQYF. The V call is TRBV6-5, the J call TRBJ2-3; possibly TRBD1 for D (6 bases). The germline CDR1 and CDR2 sequences are MNHEY and SVGAGI. CDR3 length: 13 residues. Trimming pared 10 bases from V and 6 bases from J, leaving 17 bases between.

The chain links TRBV30 to TRBJ1-1, with D hard to call. This CDR3 is 12 amino acids long. Per the germline V gene, CDR1 is GTSNPN and CDR2 is SVGIG (reference sequence). The V and J ends lost 1 base and 11 bases respectively, with 14 bases between them. CDR3: CAWSGNRAQAFF. CDR3 bases: TGTGCCTGGAGTGGAAACCGGGCTCAGGCTTTCTTT.

This chain uses TRBV5-1 with TRBJ2-5, with 11 bases fitting TRBD1. This CDR3 comprises 16 residues. V lost 0 bases, J lost 3 bases, and 4 bases stayed unmatched. Germline values: CDR1 SGHRS, CDR2 YFSETQ. In DNA form, the CDR3 reads TGCGCCAGCAGCTTGGGTGGGACAGGGGGTAAAGAGACCCAGTACTTC. Protein sequence: CASSLGGTGGKETQYF.

In this sample, this clone turned up once. The V and J genes are TRBV4-2 and TRBJ1-5, with a weak D call TRBD1 (6 bases). The V gene lost 0 bases and the J gene lost 4 bases, with 10 bases spanning the gap. The CDR3 is 15 amino acids. Germline-derived CDR1 and CDR2 are LGHNA and YNFKEQ. The CDR3 nucleotides read TGTGCCAGCAGCCAAGATCCAGGGGAGAATCAGCCCCAGCATTTT. This sequence encodes CASSQDPGENQPQHF.

This chain joins TRBV6-5 and TRBJ1-1, with TRBD1 matching over 8 bases. Germline CDR1 reads MNHEY; CDR2 reads SVGAGI. The CDR3 totals 15 residues. Unmatched junction bases numbered 9, after V lost 4 bases and J lost 5 bases. The CDR3 is CASSSPLNRGTEAFF. The CDR3 DNA sequence: TGTGCCAGCAGTTCCCCATTAAACAGGGGGACTGAAGCTTTCTTT.

As concerns this clone: Other nucleotide sequences from this sample produce the same CDR3. The chain links TRBV19 to TRBJ1-1, with 7 bases fitting TRBD1. The ends lost 6 bases at V and 2 bases at J; junction bases unmatched: 6. This CDR3 region has 14 residues. Germline V CDR1 and CDR2: LNHDA, SQIVND (reference sequence). The CDR3 sequence: CASRQGQLNTEAFF. In DNA, the CDR3 is TGTGCCAGTAGGCAGGGACAGTTAAACACTGAAGCTTTCTTT.

J is TRBJ2-3 and V is TRBV15; D tentatively fits TRBD1 or TRBD2 (6 bases each). This CDR3 comprises 18 residues. Germline V gene data show CDR1 as LNHNV and CDR2 as YYDKDF (reference sequence). The V end lost 4 bases, the J end lost 0 bases, and 20 bases lay between the germline ends. CDR3 in amino acids: CATSTGVGGPTSTDTQYF. Written as DNA, the CDR3 is TGTGCCACCAGCACCGGGGTCGGGGGCCCTACTAGCACAGATACGCAGTATTTT.